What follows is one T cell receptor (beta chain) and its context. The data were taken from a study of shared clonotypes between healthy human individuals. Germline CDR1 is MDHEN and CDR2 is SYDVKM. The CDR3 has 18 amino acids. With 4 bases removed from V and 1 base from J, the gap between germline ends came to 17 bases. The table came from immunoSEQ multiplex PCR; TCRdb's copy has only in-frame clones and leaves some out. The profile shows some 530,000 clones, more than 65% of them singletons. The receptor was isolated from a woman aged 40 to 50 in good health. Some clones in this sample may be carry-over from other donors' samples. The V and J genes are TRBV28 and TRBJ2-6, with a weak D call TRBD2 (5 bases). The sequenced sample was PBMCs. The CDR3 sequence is CASSSLPGRVSGANVLTF. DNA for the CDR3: TGTGCCAGCAGTTCTTTACCGGGGAGAGTATCTGGGGCCAACGTCCTGACTTTC.